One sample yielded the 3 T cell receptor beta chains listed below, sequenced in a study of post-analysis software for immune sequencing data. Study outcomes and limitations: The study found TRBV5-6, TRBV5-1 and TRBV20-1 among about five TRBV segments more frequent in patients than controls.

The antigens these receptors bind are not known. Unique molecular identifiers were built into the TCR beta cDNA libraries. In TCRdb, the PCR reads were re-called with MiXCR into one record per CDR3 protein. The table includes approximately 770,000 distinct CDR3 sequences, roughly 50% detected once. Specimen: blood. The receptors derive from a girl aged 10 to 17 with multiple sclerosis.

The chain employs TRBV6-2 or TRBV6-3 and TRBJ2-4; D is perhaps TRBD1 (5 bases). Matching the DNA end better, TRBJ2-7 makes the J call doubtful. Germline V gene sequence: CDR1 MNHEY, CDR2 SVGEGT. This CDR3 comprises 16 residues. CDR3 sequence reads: CASSPEQEWNGYEQYF. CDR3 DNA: TGTGCCAGCAGTCCGGAACAGGAATGGAATGGATACGAGCAGTACTTC.

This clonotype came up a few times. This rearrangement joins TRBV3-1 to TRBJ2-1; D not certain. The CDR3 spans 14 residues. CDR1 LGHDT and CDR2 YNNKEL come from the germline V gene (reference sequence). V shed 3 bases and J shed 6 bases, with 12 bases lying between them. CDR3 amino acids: CASSQRGSRNEQFF. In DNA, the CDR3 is TGTGCCAGCAGCCAGAGAGGCTCGCGCAATGAGCAGTTCTTC.

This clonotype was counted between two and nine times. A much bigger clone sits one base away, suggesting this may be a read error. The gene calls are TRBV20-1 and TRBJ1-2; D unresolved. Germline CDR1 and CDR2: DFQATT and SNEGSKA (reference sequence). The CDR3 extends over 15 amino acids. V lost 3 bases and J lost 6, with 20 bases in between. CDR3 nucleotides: TGCAGTGCTAGGGCTGACGGGGAAATGTGGGATGGCTACACCTTC. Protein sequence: CSARADGEMWDGYTF.